This T cell receptor (beta chain) was captured by sequencing in a study of T cells in Graves' hyperthyroidism and ophthalmopathy. This clonotype has more than one count but fewer than ten. The source material, RNA transcripts, was used to amplify TCR beta CDR3 regions. HTBI primers were the set used in a first-round RT-PCR of the TCR CDR3. TCRdb ran MiXCR on the multiplex PCR reads and lists one entry per CDR3 protein. The sample gives around 520,000 distinct CDR3 sequences, 11% to 15% of which show up once; roughly 14% is in the top ten. Germline-derived CDR1 and CDR2 are LNHDA and SQIVND (reference sequence). After removal of 4 bases from V and 5 bases from J, the junction contained 10 bases not matched to a gene. The CDR3 is made up of 18 amino acids.

The chain has TRBV19 and TRBJ2-1; 14 nucleotides match TRBD2. The TCR sequence derives from a woman aged 40 to 50 with Graves' hyperthyroidism. The specimen sequenced was blood. The CDR3 nucleotides read TGTGCCAGTAGTACGACCTTTGGACTAGCGGGAGGTAACAATGAGCAGTTCTTC. Residues: CASSTTFGLAGGNNEQFF.